Each of the 15 T cell receptor beta chains below was sequenced from the same sample in a study of shared clonotypes between healthy human individuals. TCRdb's copy holds only in-frame clones and misses some; the assay was immunoSEQ multiplex PCR. The sample shows approximately 1,000,000 clones, roughly 74% of them seen only once. Specimen: memory CD4+ T cells from PBMCs. As for subset: CD45RA-negative fraction. The receptors shown here come from a man between 18 and 29 years old in good health. Some clones in this sample may be carry-over from other donors' samples.

This chain joins TRBV29-1 and TRBJ2-3; 14 nucleotides align to TRBD2. The V and J ends lost 4 bases and 3 bases, in that order; junction bases with no gene match: 6. This CDR3 is 16 amino acids long. CDR1 is SQVTM and CDR2 is ANQGSEA in the germline V gene. For the CDR3, the DNA is TGCAGCGTTGTAGGGACTAGCGGGAGAAATACAGATACGCAGTATTTT. It codes for CSVVGTSGRNTDTQYF.

V usage is TRBV10-1 and J usage is TRBJ2-1; TRBD2 might be the D (5 bases). The length of the CDR3 is 14 residues. Germline loops: CDR1 WNHNN, CDR2 SYGVQD (reference sequence). V was pared by 2 bases and J by 4 bases, with 9 bases between. The CDR3 spells CASSEASRYNEQFF. In nucleotides, the CDR3 is TGCGCCAGCAGTGAGGCTAGCCGTTACAATGAGCAGTTCTTC.

This clone was seen once. The rearrangement joins TRBV10-1 to TRBJ2-1; D is unresolved. The CDR3 runs 16 residues. Germline CDR1 reads WNHNN; CDR2 reads SYGVQD (reference sequence). V was pared by 2 bases and J by 0 bases, with 11 bases between. CDR3 bases: TGCGCCAGCAGTGAGCTCTCCGCGAGCTCCTACAATGAGCAGTTCTTC. Translation: CASSELSASSYNEQFF.

The chain joins TRBV7-9 to TRBJ2-1; 10 positions match TRBD2. The CDR3 totals 17 residues. Germline trimming cut 6 bases from V and 6 bases from J; bases unmatched to any gene: 14. Germline CDR1 and CDR2: SEHNR and FQNEAQ (reference sequence). CDR3 region: CASRGRVRASGSNEQFF. For the CDR3, the DNA is TGTGCCAGCAGGGGACGGGTTAGGGCTAGCGGGAGCAATGAGCAGTTCTTC. Based on the CDR3 plus reference TRBV7-9 and TRBJ2-1, the full variable domain is DTGVSQNPRHKITKRGQNVTFRCDPISEHNRLYWYRQTLGQGPEFLTYFQNEAQLEKSRLLSDRFSAERPKGSFSTLEIQRTEQGDSAMYLCASRGRVRASGSNEQFFGPGTRLTVL.

The rearrangement links TRBV29-1 to TRBJ2-3, with D hard to call. Germline V lookup: CDR1 SQVTM, CDR2 ANQGSEA. V dropped 6 bases and J dropped 2 bases, with 9 bases sitting between them. The CDR3 contains 12 residues. Here the CDR3 DNA reads TGCAGCGTGACGCCTCCCACAGATACGCAGTATTTT. Translated, it gives CSVTPPTDTQYF.

Of note for this clone: This sample includes further DNA sequences coding for the same CDR3. V and J are TRBV30 and TRBJ1-4; 7 bases are shared with TRBD1. In germline, CDR1 is GTSNPN, CDR2 SVGIG (reference sequence). V shed 8 bases and J 6 bases; nucleotides not matched to a gene: 12. CDR3 length: 14 residues. The CDR3 here is CAREDRTGDEKLFF. CDR3 in DNA: TGTGCCCGGGAGGACCGTACAGGGGATGAAAAACTGTTTTTT.

The CDR3 protein is CASSNGRGTQYF. CDR3 nucleotides: TGTGCCAGCAGCAACGGACGGGGGACCCAGTACTTC. This chain uses TRBV14 with TRBJ2-5; D is perhaps TRBD2 (5 bases). The CDR3 spans 12 residues. V lost 5 bases to trimming and J lost 7 bases, with 11 bases between them. The V gene's germline CDR1 is SGHDN and CDR2 FVKESK.

V gene TRBV28 combines with J gene TRBJ2-7; D gene ambiguous. This CDR3 comprises 13 residues. Germline loops: CDR1 MDHEN, CDR2 SYDVKM. Deletions cut 2 bases from V and 7 bases from J, with 12 bases between. In DNA, the CDR3 is TGTGCCAGCAGTTTACGTTCCCCCTCGGAGCAGTACTTC. Residues: CASSLRSPSEQYF. The full variable domain, rest sourced from reference TRBV28 and TRBJ2-7, is DVKVTQSSRYLVKRTGEKVFLECVQDMDHENMFWYRQDPGLGLRLIYFSYDVKMKEKGDIPEGYSVSREKKERFSLILESASTNQTSMYLCASSLRSPSEQYFGPGTRLTVT.

The chain employs TRBV5-1 and TRBJ2-1; possibly TRBD1 or TRBD2 for D (5 bases each). The CDR3 covers 15 residues. V dropped 2 bases and J dropped 4 bases, with 13 bases sitting between them. Looked up from germline, CDR1 is SGHRS and CDR2 is YFSETQ. CDR3 in amino acids: CASSFNPGQYNEQFF. The DNA of the CDR3 is TGCGCCAGCAGCTTCAATCCGGGGCAGTACAATGAGCAGTTCTTC.

The CDR3 nucleotides read TGTGCCAGCAGTGGTCAAACGGGACAGGGAATCCACGAGCAGTACTTC. This encodes CASSGQTGQGIHEQYF. The chain has TRBV27 and TRBJ2-7; 9 positions match TRBD1. CDR1 and CDR2 (germline): MNHEY, SMNVEV (reference sequence). The CDR3 totals 16 residues. V lost 5 bases, J lost 5 bases, and 13 bases stayed unmatched.

Comments on this clone: This likely stems from a read error, as it lies one base from a far larger clone. The same CDR3 is also encoded by other DNA sequences in this sample. The genes are TRBV5-1 and TRBJ1-5; D gene ambiguous. The CDR3 is 13 amino acids. The ends were cut back, 1 base at V and 2 bases at J, with 4 bases in the middle. CDR1 and CDR2 from the germline V gene are SGHRS and YFSETQ. The CDR3 DNA is TGCGCCAGCAGCTTGTTAGGCAATCAGCCCCAGCATTTT. It specifies CASSLLGNQPQHF. The full variable domain, its missing parts supplied by reference TRBV5-1 and TRBJ1-5, is KAGVTQTPRYLIKTRGQQVTLSCSPISGHRSVSWYQQTPGQGLQFLFEYFSETQRNKGNFPGRFSGRQFSNSRSEMNVSTLELGDSALYLCASSLLGNQPQHFGDGTRLSIL.

The chain employs TRBV7-9 and TRBJ2-5, with 9 nucleotides matching TRBD1. The germline V gene has CDR1 SEHNR and CDR2 FQNEAQ (reference sequence). The CDR3 contains 14 residues. V dropped 6 bases and J dropped 6; count of bases not matched to a gene: 8. In DNA form, the CDR3 reads TGTGCCAGCAGGGGGGGACAGGGAGAGCAGACCCAGTACTTC. It yields the protein CASRGGQGEQTQYF.

The rearrangement links TRBV4-1 to TRBJ2-3, with 8 nucleotides matching TRBD2. Germline V gene data show CDR1 as MGHRA and CDR2 as YSYEKL. V shed 2 bases and J 0 bases; nucleotides not matched to a gene: 4. This CDR3 region has 16 residues. CDR3 residues: CASSQPTSGSTDTQYF. The CDR3 DNA follows: TGCGCCAGCAGCCAACCAACTAGCGGAAGCACAGATACGCAGTATTTT.

The rearrangement uses TRBV28 and TRBJ1-2, with D uncertain. CDR1 is MDHEN and CDR2 is SYDVKM in the germline V gene. The germline V and J ends were trimmed by 8 bases and 4 bases, with 8 bases remaining between them. The length of the CDR3 is 11 residues. CDR3 nucleotide sequence: TGTGCCAGCCTCAGTGGCTATGGCTACACCTTC. This encodes CASLSGYGYTF.

Turning to this clone: This sample includes further DNA sequences coding for the same CDR3. The rearrangement uses TRBV10-3 and TRBJ2-2; tentatively, D is TRBD2 (7 bases). Trimming cost V 6 bases and J 1 base, with 12 bases left between them. Germline V gives CDR1 ENHRY, CDR2 SYGVKD. The CDR3 totals 15 residues. The CDR3 spells CAISEGGGNTGELFF. DNA for the CDR3: TGTGCCATCAGCGAGGGAGGGGGGAACACCGGGGAGCTGTTTTTT.